A selection of T cell receptor beta chains follows, all from one sample in a study of blood T cell repertoires in COVID-19. This table comes from immunoSEQ multiplex PCR, and its TCRdb copy is limited to in-frame clones, with some not included. Seen here are roughly 70,000 clones, over 75% observed once, and the top ten hold about 9.8%. The specimen was peripheral blood. The receptor source for this set is a human donor in a cohort sampled during active COVID-19. Each CDR3 is given with its conserved first and last residue. D genes are given only for firm matches. Some rows have no size entry. The others give once, few or many, or a class for an expanded clone.

abundance	v_gene	d_gene	j_gene	CDR3aa	CDR3nt
NA	TRBV5-6	TRBD1	TRBJ2-2	CASSLGQGDGTGELFF	TGTGCCAGCAGCTTGGGACAGGGGGACGGCACCGGGGAGCTGTTTTTT
few	TRBV14	NA	TRBJ2-7	CASSQARTYEQYF	TGTGCCAGCAGCCAAGCTAGAACCTACGAGCAGTACTTC
NA	TRBV11-2	NA	TRBJ2-3	CASSSRDTQYF	TGTGCCAGCAGCTCCAGGGATACGCAGTATTTT
NA	TRBV7-9	TRBD1	TRBJ2-7	CASSSQTGAHEQYF	TGTGCCAGCAGCTCGCAAACAGGGGCCCACGAGCAGTACTTC
NA	TRBV3-1/TRBV3-2	TRBD2	TRBJ2-7	CASSQGWAGEGGEQYF	TGTGCCAGCAGCCAAGGGTGGGCGGGAGAAGGAGGCGAGCAGTACTTC
NA	TRBV7-9	NA	TRBJ2-7	CASRDGSYEQYF	TGTGCCAGCCGGGACGGGAGTTACGAGCAGTACTTC
NA	TRBV10-3	TRBD1	TRBJ1-1	CATTTGTGAAVVRAFF	TGTGCCACCACAACCGGGACAGGGGCCGCGGTTGTTCGAGCTTTCTTT
NA	TRBV6-2/TRBV6-3	TRBD2	TRBJ2-7	CASSYGTSGGIYEQYF	TGTGCCAGCAGTTACGGGACTAGCGGGGGTATCTACGAGCAGTACTTC
NA	TRBV18	NA	TRBJ1-2	CASSSGLGGYTF	TGTGCCAGCTCATCTGGCCTCGGGGGCTACACCTTC
NA	TRBV10-3	TRBD1	TRBJ2-7	CAIRRQGSEQYF	TGTGCCATCAGGAGACAGGGGTCAGAGCAGTACTTC